The 17 T cell receptor beta chains given below trace back to one sample, sequenced in a study of blood T cell repertoires in COVID-19 (dated by TCRdb to 2018 to 2020). The library was obtained by the immunoSEQ multiplex PCR assay. Here the immuneACCESS table is served through TCRdb, limited to in-frame sequences with V and J called. Missing clones are a known gap in these copies; in checked studies unresolved V genes cover under half, and the rest lacks a known reason. The sample contains around 140,000 clones, about 87% of them found a single time. The ten largest clones represent 8.5% to 9% of the sample. Sequences were obtained from peripheral blood. The receptor source for this set is a woman between 50 and 59 years old with active or convalescent COVID-19.

The chain joins TRBV27 to TRBJ1-1; 9 positions agree with TRBD1. Per the germline V gene, CDR1 is MNHEY and CDR2 is SMNVEV (reference sequence). CDR3 size: 14 residues. V was pared by 6 bases and J by 3 bases, with 5 bases of the junction left unmatched. DNA for the CDR3: TGTGCCAGCAGGCTAACAGGGGGCCACACTGAAGCTTTCTTT. It translates to CASRLTGGHTEAFF.

This clone is deemed medium-sized (0.01 to 0.1%). V is TRBV4-3 and J is TRBJ1-2; perhaps TRBD1 as D (5 bases). The CDR3 is 14 amino acids. Germline CDR1 LGHNA, CDR2 YSLEER. V lost 1 base to trimming and J lost 3 bases, with 9 bases between them. Here the CDR3 DNA reads TGCGCCAGCAGCCAAGCCCTACAGGACTATGGCTACACCTTC. Translated: CASSQALQDYGYTF.

The chain employs TRBV5-1 and TRBJ1-6; 7 nucleotides agree with TRBD1. This CDR3 contains 16 residues. The J segment lost 4 bases and the V segment lost 3 bases, leaving 7 bases of the junction unmatched. The V gene's germline CDR1 is SGHRS and CDR2 YFSETQ. The CDR3, as DNA: TGCGCCAGCAGCTCAGGACAGGCCGCATATAATTCACCCCTCCACTTT. Translating gives CASSSGQAAYNSPLHF.

The rearrangement links TRBV19 to TRBJ1-5; no definite D call. The germline V and J ends were trimmed by 7 bases and 4 bases, with 8 bases remaining between them. CDR3 size: 12 residues. CDR1 and CDR2 (germline): LNHDA, SQIVND (reference sequence). The CDR3 DNA follows: TGTGCCAGTACCCGGGAGAATCAGCCCCAGCATTTT. Protein product: CASTRENQPQHF.

The chain is built from TRBV4-1 and TRBJ2-5; D is undetermined. CDR1 and CDR2 (germline): MGHRA, YSYEKL. This CDR3 contains 13 residues. Trimming removed 1 base at V and 1 base at J, with 4 bases between. CDR3 in DNA: TGCGCCAGCAGCCAAGTACTCCAAGAGACCCAGTACTTC. It encodes CASSQVLQETQYF.

J is TRBJ2-6 and V is TRBV3-1 (or the pseudogene TRBV3-2); D is undetermined. The CDR3 spans 15 residues. Germline CDR1 reads LGHDT; CDR2 reads YNNKEL (reference sequence). With 3 bases removed from V and 0 bases from J, the gap between germline ends came to 6 bases. CDR3 in amino acids: CASSQGFSGANVLTF. CDR3 DNA: TGTGCCAGCAGCCAGGGCTTCTCTGGGGCCAACGTCCTGACTTTC.

This clone has ten or more counts. The chain joins TRBV18 to TRBJ1-1; 7 bases fit TRBD1. The V gene's germline CDR1 is KGHSH and CDR2 LQKENI. V was pared by 3 bases and J by 11 bases, with 6 bases of the junction left unmatched. The CDR3 contains 12 residues. The CDR3 bases are TGTGCCAGCTCACCCCAAGACAGGGAGGCTTTCTTT. Amino acid sequence: CASSPQDREAFF.

The V call is TRBV3-1 (or the pseudogene TRBV3-2), the J call TRBJ2-1; 8 bases agree with TRBD1. V lost 6 bases to trimming and J lost 0 bases; unmatched junction nucleotides: 7. CDR1 LGHDT and CDR2 YNNKEL come from the germline V gene (reference sequence). The CDR3 extends over 16 amino acids. As DNA, the CDR3 is TGTGCCAGCAGTACTCAGGGGGCAATCTCCTACAATGAGCAGTTCTTC. Protein product: CASSTQGAISYNEQFF.

The chain couples TRBV7-3 to TRBJ1-2; 11 positions agree with TRBD1. Germline V gives CDR1 SGHTA, CDR2 FQGTGA. Trimming took 3 bases from V and 8 from J; bases not matched to a gene: 8. The CDR3 runs to 15 residues. DNA of the CDR3: TGTGCCAGCAGCTTGACCCGGGACAGGGGGTCCGGCTACACCTTC. Its protein product is CASSLTRDRGSGYTF. The complete variable domain, with remaining parts taken from reference TRBV7-3 and TRBJ1-2, reads GAGVSQTPSNKVTEKGKYVELRCDPISGHTALYWYRQSLGQGPEFLIYFQGTGAADDSGLPNDRFFAVRPEGSVSTLKIQRTERGDSAVYLCASSLTRDRGSGYTFGSGTRLTVV.

This rearrangement joins TRBV27 to TRBJ2-3; 9 positions match TRBD2. After removal of 1 base from V and 2 bases from J, the junction contained 4 bases not matched to a gene. The CDR3 length is 16 residues. Germline loops: CDR1 MNHEY, CDR2 SMNVEV (reference sequence). The CDR3 region is CASSLYRGLATDTQYF. CDR3 sequence (DNA): TGTGCCAGCAGTTTATACCGGGGACTAGCCACAGATACGCAGTATTTT.

The chain joins TRBV27 to TRBJ1-6, with 9 nucleotides matching TRBD1. The ends lost 2 bases at V and 5 bases at J; junction bases unmatched: 4. The germline V gene has CDR1 MNHEY and CDR2 SMNVEV (reference sequence). This CDR3 is built from 16 residues. The CDR3 nucleotides are TGTGCCAGCAGTTTAGCGGGACAGGGAAATAATTCACCCCTCCACTTT. It encodes CASSLAGQGNNSPLHF.

Concerning this clone: The junction differs from germline at one of its ends, possibly a read error. The chain employs TRBV28 and TRBJ1-1; 8 nucleotides align to TRBD1. This CDR3 is 14 amino acids long. CDR1 is MDHEN and CDR2 is SYDVKM in the germline V gene. CDR3 DNA sequence: TGTGCCAGCAGCCTACCCGCCAGGGGGCGACCTTTGATCTTT. Its translation: CASSLPARGRPLIF.

The chain employs TRBV19 and TRBJ1-1; 11 bases match TRBD1. The CDR3 length is 10 residues. Losses at the gene ends were 7 bases for V and 12 bases for J; bases not matched to a gene: 1. Germline lookup yields CDR1 LNHDA and CDR2 SQIVND (reference sequence). CDR3 loop: CASMDRGPFF. Here the CDR3 DNA reads TGTGCCAGTATGGACAGGGGGCCTTTCTTT.

V is TRBV28 and J is TRBJ1-1; no reliable D call. The germline gives CDR1 MDHEN, CDR2 SYDVKM. CDR3 length: 14 residues. V was clipped by 3 bases and J by 0 bases, with 8 bases between them. CDR3 sequence: CASSFGPVNTEAFF. The DNA of the CDR3 is TGTGCCAGCAGTTTTGGGCCGGTGAACACTGAAGCTTTCTTT.

This chain joins TRBV7-9 and TRBJ2-7; 7 nucleotides match TRBD1. The CDR3 length is 16 residues. Germline V lookup: CDR1 SEHNR, CDR2 FQNEAQ (reference sequence). V lost 5 bases and J lost 2; bases outside the gene matches: 12. Written as DNA, the CDR3 is TGTGCCAGCAGCCCCAACCTGGGACAGACTGCCTACGAGCAGTACTTC. Its translation is CASSPNLGQTAYEQYF.

J is TRBJ1-5 and V is TRBV6-6, with a possible D match to TRBD1 (6 bases). In germline, CDR1 is MNHNY, CDR2 SVGAGI (reference sequence). Trimming cost V 7 bases and J 6 bases, with 16 bases left between them. This CDR3 region has 14 residues. The CDR3 DNA reads TGTGCCAGCACCAAGGGGGGGGCCGGTCAGCCCCAGCATTTT. Protein sequence: CASTKGGAGQPQHF.

This clone was observed a handful of times. V usage is TRBV7-9 and J usage is TRBJ1-3, with 12 positions matching TRBD1. CDR3 length: 17 amino acids. The V and J ends lost 4 bases and 4 bases, in that order; junction bases with no gene match: 8. The germline V gene encodes CDR1 SEHNR and CDR2 FQNEAQ (reference sequence). CDR3 DNA sequence: TGTGCCAGCAGCTCCGGGACAGGGGGCGCGAACGGAAACACCATATATTTT. Its protein product is CASSSGTGGANGNTIYF.